The clone carrying this T cell receptor beta chain turned up a few times. V was pared by 3 bases and J by 3 bases, with 13 bases between. The germline CDR1 and CDR2 sequences are PRHDT and FYEKMQ (reference sequence). The CDR3 runs 15 residues. The data are from a study of cytomegalovirus exposure and HLA in healthy donors. Vbeta (60) and Jbeta (13) primers were used in the PCR. Method: immunoSEQ multiplex PCR; TCRdb's copy keeps in-frame clones and lacks some. This table has fewer than 200,000 clones, roughly 84% appearing once. Sequences were obtained from PBMCs. This TCR was recovered from a girl less than two years old in good health and CMV-seronegative. The chain links TRBV13 to TRBJ2-3; no reliable D call. CDR3 nucleotides: TGTGCCAGCAGCTTTAGCTACCCTTGGACAGATACGCAGTATTTT. It codes for CASSFSYPWTDTQYF.